This entry is about one T cell receptor (beta chain). This specimen belongs to a study of shared clonotypes between healthy human individuals. The germline V and J ends were trimmed by 3 bases and 6 bases, with 13 bases remaining between them. Germline V gene lookup returns CDR1 SNHLY and CDR2 FYNNEI. There are 14 residues in the CDR3. Repertoires were generated with immunoSEQ multiplex PCR, while TCRdb's copy carries only in-frame clones and drops some. The sample has 980,000 or so clones; more than 75% are singletons. V and J are TRBV2 and TRBJ2-3; perhaps D is TRBD1 or TRBD2 (5 bases each). This TCR came from a young man in good health. The source material was memory CD4+ T cells sorted from blood. Noted subset: CD45RA-negative fraction. This CDR3 is CASSEGTNGDTQYF. DNA for the CDR3: TGTGCCAGCAGTGAGGGGACCAACGGGGATACGCAGTATTTT.